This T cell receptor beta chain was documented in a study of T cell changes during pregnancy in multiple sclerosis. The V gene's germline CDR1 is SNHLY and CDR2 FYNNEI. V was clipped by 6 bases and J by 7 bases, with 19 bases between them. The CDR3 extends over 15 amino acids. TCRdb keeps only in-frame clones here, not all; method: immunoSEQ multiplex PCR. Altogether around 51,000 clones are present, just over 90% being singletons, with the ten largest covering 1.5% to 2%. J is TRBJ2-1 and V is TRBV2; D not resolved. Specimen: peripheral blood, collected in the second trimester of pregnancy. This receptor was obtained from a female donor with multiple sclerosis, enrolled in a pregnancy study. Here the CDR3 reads CASRRDSSTFNEQFF. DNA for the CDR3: TGTGCCAGCAGGCGTGATAGCTCGACTTTTAATGAGCAGTTCTTC.